These 20 T cell receptor beta chains came from one sample sequenced in a study of T cells in Graves' hyperthyroidism and ophthalmopathy. Amplification of TCR beta CDR3 regions was performed using RNA transcripts as template. Using the HTBI primer set, a first-round RT-PCR was run on the TCR CDR3. TCRdb reprocessed the multiplex PCR reads with MiXCR, giving one entry per CDR3 protein. Here the sample spans 450,000 to 700,000 distinct CDR3 sequences, 46% being singletons. Sequencing was carried out using peripheral blood or thyroid tissue (not recorded which). The receptor set was obtained from a woman between 18 and 29 years old with Graves' hyperthyroidism.

This clonotype has ten or more counts. This chain links TRBV20-1 with TRBJ2-5; D perhaps matches TRBD1 (5 bases). Trimming removed 0 bases from V and 6 bases from J, with 11 bases in between. Germline-derived CDR1 and CDR2 are DFQATT and SNEGSKA (reference sequence). CDR3 length: 13 residues. The CDR3 loop reads CSARDGQGKTQYF. CDR3 coding DNA: TGCAGTGCTAGAGATGGGCAGGGAAAGACCCAGTACTTC.

J is TRBJ2-7 and V is TRBV7-9; TRBD2 might be the D (5 bases). The J call is doubtful: the DNA matches TRBJ2-1 better. The CDR3 extends over 17 amino acids. Germline V gene lookup returns CDR1 SEHNR and CDR2 FQNEAQ (reference sequence). The CDR3 is CASSLGPGLTGYNEQFF. Here the CDR3 DNA reads TGTGCCAGCAGCTTAGGGCCGGGCCTAACGGGATACAATGAGCAGTTCTTC.

As concerns this clonotype: Likely a read error: the CDR3 ends without its conserved phenylalanine or tryptophan. This chain joins TRBV15 and TRBJ2-7; 11 bases are shared with TRBD1. Germline V gene lookup returns CDR1 LNHNV and CDR2 YYDKDF (reference sequence). Trimming cost V 5 bases and J 4 bases; bases outside gene matches: 1. CDR3 size: 13 residues. The CDR3 loop is CATSGQGAYEQYL. CDR3 DNA sequence: TGTGCCACCAGCGGACAGGGGGCTTACGAGCAGTACCTC.

This clonotype was seen a handful of times. The rearrangement links TRBV20-1 to TRBJ1-2, with D unresolved. Trimming removed 6 bases from V and 8 bases from J, with 19 bases in between. Germline lookup yields CDR1 DFQATT and CDR2 SNEGSKA (reference sequence). This CDR3 is built from 13 residues. For the CDR3, the DNA is TGCAGTGCAAACCCCCCGGCACTCTGGGGCTACACCTTC. Protein: CSANPPALWGYTF.

This chain links TRBV20-1 with TRBJ2-7; no firm D call. This CDR3 contains 13 residues. Germline loops: CDR1 DFQATT, CDR2 SNEGSKA (reference sequence). Trimming cost V 6 bases and J 5 bases, with 17 bases left between them. CDR3 DNA sequence: TGCAGTGCCAGCTCACAATCGGGCCACGAGCAGTACTTC. It yields the protein CSASSQSGHEQYF.

On this clonotype itself: A much larger clone differs from this one at a single base, so this may be a read error. CDR3 sequence reads: CAGNTGQVGDGYTF. CDR3 bases: TGTGCCGGTAATACAGGACAGGTCGGGGATGGCTACACCTTC. The gene calls are TRBV19 and TRBJ1-2, with 7 bases aligning to TRBD1. Germline CDR1 reads LNHDA; CDR2 reads SQIVND (reference sequence). The J segment lost 6 bases and the V segment lost 11 bases, leaving 15 bases of the junction unmatched. CDR3 length: 14 residues.

This rearrangement joins TRBV27 to TRBJ2-7; 8 bases align to TRBD2. This CDR3 is built from 17 residues. CDR1 and CDR2 from the germline V gene are MNHEY and SMNVEV (reference sequence). V lost 5 bases and J lost 5; bases outside the gene matches: 17. The CDR3, as DNA: TGTGCCAGCAGTCCACACCTCGACGGGAGCGGGAGCGACGAGCAGTACTTC. Its translation is CASSPHLDGSGSDEQYF.

This clonotype was seen many times. This chain uses TRBV19 with TRBJ1-1, with D maybe TRBD1 (6 bases). The V gene lost 3 bases and the J gene lost 3 bases, with 11 bases spanning the gap. Germline V CDR1 and CDR2: LNHDA, SQIVND (reference sequence). The length of the CDR3 is 14 residues. The CDR3 coding sequence is TGTGCCAGTAGTATCCAGGGGAAATACACTGAAGCTTTCTTT. It is translated as CASSIQGKYTEAFF.

This clonotype was seen ten or more times. This sequence joins TRBV7-6 and TRBJ2-7, with D perhaps matching TRBD1 (5 bases). Germline CDR1 is SGHVS and CDR2 is FNYEAQ. The germline V and J ends were trimmed by 5 bases and 3 bases, with 11 bases remaining between them. CDR3 length: 13 residues. The CDR3 is CASSKGAFYEQYF. DNA of the CDR3: TGTGCCAGCAGCAAAGGGGCTTTCTACGAGCAGTACTTC.

The chain recombines TRBV7-2 with TRBJ2-5; tentative D call: TRBD1 (5 bases). The length of the CDR3 is 14 residues. Germline CDR1 reads SGHTA; CDR2 reads FQGNSA. The V and J ends lost 2 bases and 11 bases respectively, with 18 bases between them. The CDR3 region has the DNA TGTGCCAGCAGCTTAAGGGGTCAAGGAGATACGCAGTACTTC. Translated: CASSLRGQGDTQYF.

J is TRBJ2-7 and V is TRBV6-2 or TRBV6-3; TRBD2 aligns across 9 bases. V lost 6 bases, J lost 0 bases, and 3 bases stayed unmatched. The CDR3 is 14 residues long. Looked up from germline, CDR1 is MNHEY and CDR2 is SVGEGT. The CDR3 DNA reads as TGTGCCAGCAGCGTACTAGCGGGCTCCTACGAGCAGTACTTC. Protein: CASSVLAGSYEQYF.

The chain has TRBV20-1 and TRBJ1-4, with D tentatively TRBD1 (6 bases). Trimming took 5 bases from V and 0 from J, leaving 7 bases between them. The CDR3 sequence is 13 residues long. Germline CDR1 is DFQATT and CDR2 is SNEGSKA (reference sequence). CDR3 protein: CSAEGATNEKLFF. The CDR3 region has the DNA TGCAGTGCTGAGGGGGCAACTAATGAAAAACTGTTTTTT.

This clonotype was observed many times. A clone one base away is much larger, so this may be a read error. The rearrangement uses TRBV5-8 and TRBJ1-1; no clear D gene. Germline V gene data show CDR1 as SGHTS and CDR2 as YDEGEE. Trimming left V 0 bases short and J 0 bases short, with 6 bases between. The CDR3 covers 14 residues. The CDR3 loop reads CASSLGLMNTEAFF. DNA of the CDR3: TGTGCCAGCAGCTTGGGACTGATGAACACTGAAGCTTTCTTT.

The rearrangement uses TRBV10-3 and TRBJ2-5; possibly TRBD2 for D (7 bases). The ends were cut back, 7 bases at V and 3 bases at J, with 15 bases in the middle. Germline V gives CDR1 ENHRY, CDR2 SYGVKD. The length of the CDR3 is 14 residues. The DNA for the CDR3 is TGTGCCATCACCCCGGGGGGCCCAAAAGAGACCCAGTACTTC. Translating gives CAITPGGPKETQYF.

Many counts were recorded for this clonotype. The V call is TRBV2, the J call TRBJ1-6; 7 bases agree with TRBD1. The trim removed 7 bases at V and 11 bases at J, leaving 5 bases unmatched. The CDR3 has 12 residues. Germline CDR1 SNHLY, CDR2 FYNNEI. As DNA, the CDR3 is TGTGCCAGCAATAGGGGGCCGGCACCCCTCCACTTT. This gives the protein CASNRGPAPLHF.

This sequence joins TRBV13 and TRBJ2-2; D unclear. The CDR3 loop spans 10 amino acids. V lost 0 bases and J 17 bases, leaving 7 bases between the germline ends. Germline loops: CDR1 PRHDT, CDR2 FYEKMQ (reference sequence). The CDR3 DNA reads as TGTGCCAGCAGCTTAGGTGGGCTATTTTTT. Translating gives CASSLGGLFF.

The chain recombines TRBV5-2 with TRBJ1-1; TRBD1 is the table's D call and was not checked against the DNA. TRBV5-2 is deemed a pseudogene. CDR3 length equals 13 residues. The CDR3: CASKRGIMTEAFF. The CDR3 DNA is TGTGCCAGCAAACGGGGGATTATGACTGAAGCTTTCTTT.

The V and J genes are TRBV29-1 and TRBJ2-1; the D is unclear. The germline gives CDR1 SQVTM, CDR2 ANQGSEA. The CDR3 extends over 12 amino acids. The ends were cut back, 2 bases at V and 12 bases at J, with 14 bases in the middle. CDR3 sequence (DNA): TGCAGCGTTGAACGGAGCACAGATACGCAGTTCTTC. This codes for CSVERSTDTQFF.

This clonotype has at least ten counts. This chain joins TRBV9 and TRBJ2-6; D uncertain. Germline V gene lookup returns CDR1 SGDLS and CDR2 YYNGEE. The CDR3 has 15 amino acids. Trimming removed 1 base from V and 0 bases from J, with 5 bases in between. The CDR3 is CASSVLDSGANVLTF. The DNA of the CDR3 is TGTGCCAGCAGCGTATTGGACTCTGGGGCCAACGTCCTGACTTTC.

This clonotype was detected ten times or more. The J gene is TRBJ2-2, the V gene TRBV7-9; D might be TRBD2 (5 bases). CDR3 size: 13 residues. Germline CDR1 and CDR2: SEHNR and FQNEAQ (reference sequence). V was trimmed by 5 bases and J by 7 bases, leaving 11 bases between them. CDR3 sequence: CASSTGLDGELFF. The DNA for the CDR3 is TGTGCCAGCAGCACCGGACTTGACGGGGAGCTGTTTTTT.